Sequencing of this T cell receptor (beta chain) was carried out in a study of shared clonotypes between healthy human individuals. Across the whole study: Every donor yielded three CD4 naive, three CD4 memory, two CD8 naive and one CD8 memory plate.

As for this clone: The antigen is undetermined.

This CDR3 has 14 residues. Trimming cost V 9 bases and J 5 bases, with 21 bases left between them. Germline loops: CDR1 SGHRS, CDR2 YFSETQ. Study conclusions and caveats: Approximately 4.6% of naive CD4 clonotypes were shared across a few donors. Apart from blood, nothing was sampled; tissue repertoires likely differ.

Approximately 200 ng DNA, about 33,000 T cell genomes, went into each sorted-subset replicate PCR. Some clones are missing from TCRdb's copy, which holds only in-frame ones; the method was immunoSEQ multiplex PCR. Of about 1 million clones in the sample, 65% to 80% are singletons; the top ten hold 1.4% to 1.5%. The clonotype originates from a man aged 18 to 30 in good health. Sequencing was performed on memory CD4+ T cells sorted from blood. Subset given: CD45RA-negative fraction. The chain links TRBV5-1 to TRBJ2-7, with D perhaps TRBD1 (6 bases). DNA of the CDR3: TGCGCCACTAAGGTGGGGGCTAGTTCCGACGAGCAGTACTTC. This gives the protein CATKVGASSDEQYF.